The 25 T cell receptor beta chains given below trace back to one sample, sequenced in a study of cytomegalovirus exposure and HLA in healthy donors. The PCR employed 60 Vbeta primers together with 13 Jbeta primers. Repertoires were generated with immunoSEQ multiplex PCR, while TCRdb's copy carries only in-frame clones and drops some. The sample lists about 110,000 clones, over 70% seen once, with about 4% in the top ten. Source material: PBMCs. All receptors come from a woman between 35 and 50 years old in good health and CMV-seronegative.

The CDR3 DNA sequence: TGTGCCAGCAGCCCCCCGGAGGGAACCAACAATGAGCAGTTCTTC. It codes for CASSPPEGTNNEQFF. J is TRBJ2-1 and V is TRBV5-4, with D possibly TRBD2 on 6 matching bases. The V end lost 4 bases, the J end lost 5 bases, and 16 bases lay between the germline ends. Germline V gives CDR1 SGHNT, CDR2 YYREEE (reference sequence). The CDR3 runs 15 residues.

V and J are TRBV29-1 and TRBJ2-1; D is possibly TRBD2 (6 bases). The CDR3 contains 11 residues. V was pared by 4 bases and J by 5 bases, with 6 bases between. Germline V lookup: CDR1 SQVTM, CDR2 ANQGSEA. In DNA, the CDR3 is TGCAGCGTTGGGGAGGACAATGAGCAGTTCTTC. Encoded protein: CSVGEDNEQFF.

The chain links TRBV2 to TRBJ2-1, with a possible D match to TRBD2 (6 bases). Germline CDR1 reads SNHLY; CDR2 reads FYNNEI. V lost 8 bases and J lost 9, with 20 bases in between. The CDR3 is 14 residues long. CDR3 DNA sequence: TGTGCCAGCGCGAGACTAGGGGAGCGTGGTGAGCAGTTCTTC. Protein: CASARLGERGEQFF.

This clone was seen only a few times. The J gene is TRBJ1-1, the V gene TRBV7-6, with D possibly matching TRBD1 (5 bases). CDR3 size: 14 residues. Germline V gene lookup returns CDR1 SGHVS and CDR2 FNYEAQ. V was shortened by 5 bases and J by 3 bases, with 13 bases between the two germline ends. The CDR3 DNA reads TGTGCCAGCAGCCTCCTGCTAGGGGACACTGAAGCTTTCTTT. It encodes CASSLLLGDTEAFF. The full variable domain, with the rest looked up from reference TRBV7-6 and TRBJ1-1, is GAGVSQSPRYKVTKRGQDVALRCDPISGHVSLYWYRQALGQGPEFLTYFNYEAQQDKSGLPNDRFSAERPEGSISTLTIQRTEQRDSAMYRCASSLLLGDTEAFFGQGTRLTVV.

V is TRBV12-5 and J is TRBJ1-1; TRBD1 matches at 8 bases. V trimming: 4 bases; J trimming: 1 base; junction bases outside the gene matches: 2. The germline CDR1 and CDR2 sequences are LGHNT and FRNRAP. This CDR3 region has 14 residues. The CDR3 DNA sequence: TGTGCTAGTGGTTCCGGACAGGGGAACACTGAAGCTTTCTTT. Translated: CASGSGQGNTEAFF.

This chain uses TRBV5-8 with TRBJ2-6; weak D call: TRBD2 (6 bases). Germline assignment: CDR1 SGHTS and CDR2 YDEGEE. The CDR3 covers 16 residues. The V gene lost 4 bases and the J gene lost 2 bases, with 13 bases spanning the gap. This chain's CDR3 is CASSRPGVTGANVLTF. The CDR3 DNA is TGTGCCAGCAGCCGCCCGGGGGTAACTGGGGCCAACGTCCTGACTTTC.

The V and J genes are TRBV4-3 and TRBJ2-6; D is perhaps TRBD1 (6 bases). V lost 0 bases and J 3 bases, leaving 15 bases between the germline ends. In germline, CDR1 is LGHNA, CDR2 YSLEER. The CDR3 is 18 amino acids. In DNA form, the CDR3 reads TGCGCCAGCAGCCAAGATAAAATTTGGACAGTTGGGGCCAACGTCCTGACTTTC. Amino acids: CASSQDKIWTVGANVLTF.

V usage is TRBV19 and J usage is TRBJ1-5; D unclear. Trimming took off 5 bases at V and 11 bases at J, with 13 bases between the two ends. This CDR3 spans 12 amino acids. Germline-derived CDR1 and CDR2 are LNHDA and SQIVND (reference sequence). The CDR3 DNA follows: TGTGCCAGTAGTCCCTTCCCGGGGTCCCAGCATTTT. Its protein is CASSPFPGSQHF.

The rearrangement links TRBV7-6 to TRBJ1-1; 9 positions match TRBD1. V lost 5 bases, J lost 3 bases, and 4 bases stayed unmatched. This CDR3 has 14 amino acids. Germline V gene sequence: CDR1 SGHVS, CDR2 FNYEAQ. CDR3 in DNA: TGTGCCAGCAGCACCCGGGACAGGGACACTGAAGCTTTCTTT. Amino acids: CASSTRDRDTEAFF.

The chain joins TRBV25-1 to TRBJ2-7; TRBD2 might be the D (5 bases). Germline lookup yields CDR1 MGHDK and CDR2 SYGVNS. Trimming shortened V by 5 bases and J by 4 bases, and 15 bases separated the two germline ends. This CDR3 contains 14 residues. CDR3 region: CASSPSPSGYEQYF. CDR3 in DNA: TGTGCCAGCAGTCCATCCCCCTCGGGGTACGAGCAGTACTTC.

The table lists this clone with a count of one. CDR3 region: CASSSNGVDGYTF. CDR3 nucleotides: TGTGCCAGCTCCTCTAACGGGGTGGATGGCTACACCTTC. V is TRBV18 and J is TRBJ1-2; D remains unclear. Trimming pared 6 bases from V and 6 bases from J, leaving 14 bases between. This CDR3 contains 13 residues. Germline-derived CDR1 and CDR2 are KGHSH and LQKENI. The full variable domain, with the rest looked up from reference TRBV18 and TRBJ1-2, is NAGVMQNPRHLVRRRGQEARLRCSPMKGHSHVYWYRQLPEEGLKFMVYLQKENIIDESGMPKERFSAEFPKEGPSILRIQQVVRGDSAAYFCASSSNGVDGYTFGSGTRLTVV.

The CDR3 spells CASSLEQGATYYGYTF. Here the CDR3 DNA reads TGTGCCAGCAGTCTTGAACAGGGGGCTACTTACTATGGCTACACCTTC. The chain uses TRBV27 and TRBJ1-2; 9 positions agree with TRBD1. V lost 5 bases, J lost 3 bases, and 10 bases stayed unmatched. Germline values: CDR1 MNHEY, CDR2 SMNVEV (reference sequence). The length of the CDR3 is 16 residues.

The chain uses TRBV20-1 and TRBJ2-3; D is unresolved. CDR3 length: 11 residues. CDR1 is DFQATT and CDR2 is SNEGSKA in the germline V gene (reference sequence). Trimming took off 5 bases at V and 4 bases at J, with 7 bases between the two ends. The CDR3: CSAPRADTQYF. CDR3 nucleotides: TGCAGTGCTCCCCGGGCAGATACGCAGTATTTT.

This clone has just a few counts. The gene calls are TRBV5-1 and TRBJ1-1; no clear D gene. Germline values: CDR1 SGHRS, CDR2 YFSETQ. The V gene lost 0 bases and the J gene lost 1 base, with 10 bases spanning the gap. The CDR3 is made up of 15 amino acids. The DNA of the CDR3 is TGCGCCAGCAGCTTGGCCGGGTCCGCGAACACTGAAGCTTTCTTT. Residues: CASSLAGSANTEAFF. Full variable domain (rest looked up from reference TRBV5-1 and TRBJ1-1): KAGVTQTPRYLIKTRGQQVTLSCSPISGHRSVSWYQQTPGQGLQFLFEYFSETQRNKGNFPGRFSGRQFSNSRSEMNVSTLELGDSALYLCASSLAGSANTEAFFGQGTRLTVV.

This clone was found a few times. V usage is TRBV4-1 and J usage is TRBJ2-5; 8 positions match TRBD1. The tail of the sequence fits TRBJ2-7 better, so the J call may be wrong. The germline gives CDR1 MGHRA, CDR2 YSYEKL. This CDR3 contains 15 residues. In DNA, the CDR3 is TGCGCCAGCAGGCCGACAGGGGTAGGCTCCTACGAGCAGTACTTC. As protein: CASRPTGVGSYEQYF.

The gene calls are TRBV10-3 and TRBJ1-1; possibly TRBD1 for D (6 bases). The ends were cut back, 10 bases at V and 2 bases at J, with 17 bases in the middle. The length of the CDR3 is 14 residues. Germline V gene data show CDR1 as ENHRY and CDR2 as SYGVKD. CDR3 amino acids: CATKGEGGNTEAFF. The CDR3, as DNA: TGTGCCACCAAGGGGGAGGGGGGAAACACTGAAGCTTTCTTT.

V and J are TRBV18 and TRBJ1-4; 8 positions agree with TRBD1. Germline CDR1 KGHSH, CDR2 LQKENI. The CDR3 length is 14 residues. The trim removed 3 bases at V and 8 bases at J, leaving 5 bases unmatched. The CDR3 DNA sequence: TGTGCCAGCTCACCCGACAGGGGTGCAGAAAAACTGTTTTTT. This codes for CASSPDRGAEKLFF.

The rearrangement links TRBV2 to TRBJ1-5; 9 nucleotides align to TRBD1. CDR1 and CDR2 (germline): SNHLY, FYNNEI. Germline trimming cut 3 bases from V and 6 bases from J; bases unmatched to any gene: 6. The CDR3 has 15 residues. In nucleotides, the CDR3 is TGTGCCAGCAGTGAGGGGACAGGGTTTCGTCAGCCCCAGCATTTT. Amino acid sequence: CASSEGTGFRQPQHF.

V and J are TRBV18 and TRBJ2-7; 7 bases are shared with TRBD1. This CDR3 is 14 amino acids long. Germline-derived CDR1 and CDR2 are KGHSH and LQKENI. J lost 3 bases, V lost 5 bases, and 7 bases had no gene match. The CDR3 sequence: CASSASRGSYEQYF. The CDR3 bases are TGTGCCAGCTCAGCCAGCAGGGGGAGCTACGAGCAGTACTTC.

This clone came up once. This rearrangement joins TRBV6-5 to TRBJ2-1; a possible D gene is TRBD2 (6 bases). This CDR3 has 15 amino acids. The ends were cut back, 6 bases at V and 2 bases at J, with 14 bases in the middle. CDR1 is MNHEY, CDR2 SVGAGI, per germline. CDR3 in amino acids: CASSTPGGAYNEQFF. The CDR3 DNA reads TGTGCCAGCAGCACCCCCGGGGGAGCCTACAATGAGCAGTTCTTC.

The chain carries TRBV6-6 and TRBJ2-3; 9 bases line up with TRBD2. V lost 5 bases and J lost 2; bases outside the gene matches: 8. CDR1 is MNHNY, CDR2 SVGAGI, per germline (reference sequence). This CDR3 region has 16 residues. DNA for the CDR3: TGTGCCAGCAGTCATACTAGCGGGCCGCTCACAGATACGCAGTATTTT. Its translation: CASSHTSGPLTDTQYF.

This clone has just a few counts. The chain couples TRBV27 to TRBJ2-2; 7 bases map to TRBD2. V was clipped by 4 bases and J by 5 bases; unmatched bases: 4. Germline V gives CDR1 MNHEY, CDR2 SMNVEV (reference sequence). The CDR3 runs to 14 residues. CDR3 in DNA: TGTGCCAGCAGTTGGGACTATAGGACCGGGGAGCTGTTTTTT. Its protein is CASSWDYRTGELFF.

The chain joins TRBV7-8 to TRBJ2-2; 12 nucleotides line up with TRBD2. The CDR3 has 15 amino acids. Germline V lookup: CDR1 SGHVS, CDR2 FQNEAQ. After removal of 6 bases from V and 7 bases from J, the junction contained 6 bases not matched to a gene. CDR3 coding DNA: TGTGCCAGCAGTCGACTAGCGGGAGTAATCGGGGAGCTGTTTTTT. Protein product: CASSRLAGVIGELFF.

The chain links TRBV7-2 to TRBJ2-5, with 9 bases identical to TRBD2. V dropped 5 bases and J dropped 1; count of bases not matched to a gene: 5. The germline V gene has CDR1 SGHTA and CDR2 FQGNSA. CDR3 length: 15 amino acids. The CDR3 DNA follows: TGTGCCAGCAGCACCCCGACTAGCGGCCAAGAGACCCAGTACTTC. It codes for CASSTPTSGQETQYF.

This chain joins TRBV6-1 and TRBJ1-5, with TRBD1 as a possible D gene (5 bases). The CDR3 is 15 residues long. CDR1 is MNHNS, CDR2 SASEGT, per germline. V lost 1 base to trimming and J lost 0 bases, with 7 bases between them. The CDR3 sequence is CASSEGGGSNQPQHF. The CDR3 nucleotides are TGTGCCAGCAGTGAAGGGGGGGGTAGCAATCAGCCCCAGCATTTT.